This T cell receptor beta chain was identified in a study of blood T cell repertoires in COVID-19. Looking at the study overall: Nucleic acid was either cDNA or gDNA, and it came from T cells, B-cell-depleted T cells, or PBMCs.

Germline CDR1 and CDR2: SGHRS and YFSETQ. With V trimmed by 0 bases and J by 3 bases, 4 bases remained unmatched. The length of the CDR3 is 15 residues. In the original analysis: For nucleated cells, counts were estimated from reference gene primer amplification. Repertoires were generated with immunoSEQ multiplex PCR, while TCRdb's copy carries only in-frame clones and drops some. V and J calls and clone size are copied from that table; D and trimming were computed from the DNA. This table holds about 220,000 clones, more than 65% found once. The chain joins TRBV5-1 to TRBJ2-7; 9 bases align to TRBD1. The sequencing input was peripheral blood. This receptor was identified in a woman of 80 years or more with acute or convalescent COVID-19. The CDR3 DNA follows: TGCGCCAGCAGCTTGGGGGGGACAGGGTACTACGAGCAGTACTTC. It specifies CASSLGGTGYYEQYF. Filled out from reference TRBV5-1 and TRBJ2-7, the complete variable domain reads KAGVTQTPRYLIKTRGQQVTLSCSPISGHRSVSWYQQTPGQGLQFLFEYFSETQRNKGNFPGRFSGRQFSNSRSEMNVSTLELGDSALYLCASSLGGTGYYEQYFGPGTRLTVT.